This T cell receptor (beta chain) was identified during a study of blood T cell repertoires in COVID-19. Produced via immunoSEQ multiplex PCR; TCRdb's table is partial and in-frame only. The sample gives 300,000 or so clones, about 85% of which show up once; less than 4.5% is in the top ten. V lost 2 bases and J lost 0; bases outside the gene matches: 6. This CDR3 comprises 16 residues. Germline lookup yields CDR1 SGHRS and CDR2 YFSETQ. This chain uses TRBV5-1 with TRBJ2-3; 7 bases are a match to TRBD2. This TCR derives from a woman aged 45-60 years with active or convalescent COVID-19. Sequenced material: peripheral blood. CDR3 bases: TGCGCCAGCAGCTTCGGGACTACTCATAGCACAGATACGCAGTATTTT. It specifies CASSFGTTHSTDTQYF. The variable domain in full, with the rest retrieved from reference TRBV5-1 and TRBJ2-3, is KAGVTQTPRYLIKTRGQQVTLSCSPISGHRSVSWYQQTPGQGLQFLFEYFSETQRNKGNFPGRFSGRQFSNSRSEMNVSTLELGDSALYLCASSFGTTHSTDTQYFGPGTRLTVL.